The 4 T cell receptor beta chains below were found in one sample sequenced in a study of control samples from healthy donors and cancer patients. The protocol was immunoSEQ multiplex PCR, while the TCRdb copy is restricted to in-frame clones and leaves out a portion. This table holds 150,000 or so clones, about 92% found once. The sample comprised blood. These receptors were taken from a woman aged 45-60 years in good health.

The chain carries TRBV29-1 and TRBJ2-1; D is uncertain. Deletions cut 5 bases from V and 9 bases from J, with 11 bases between. The CDR3 length is 11 residues. Germline-derived CDR1 and CDR2 are SQVTM and ANQGSEA. The CDR3 sequence is CSVFLMAEQFF. CDR3 nucleotide sequence: TGCAGCGTTTTCCTGATGGCTGAGCAGTTCTTC.

The gene calls are TRBV5-8 and TRBJ2-1; D not resolved. CDR3 size: 12 residues. The ends were cut back, 7 bases at V and 4 bases at J, with 9 bases in the middle. The germline gives CDR1 SGHTS, CDR2 YDEGEE. CDR3 sequence (DNA): TGTGCCAGCGCTTACAGTTACAATGAGCAGTTCTTC. Translated, it gives CASAYSYNEQFF.

The V and J genes are TRBV15 and TRBJ1-5; D remains unclear. The CDR3 has 14 amino acids. In germline, CDR1 is LNHNV, CDR2 YYDKDF (reference sequence). Between the trimmed V and J ends, which lost 3 bases and 2 bases, there was a span of 8 bases. CDR3 sequence (DNA): TGTGCCACCAGCAGGGGTATTGGCAATCAGCCCCAGCATTTT. Translating gives CATSRGIGNQPQHF.

V usage is TRBV18 and J usage is TRBJ1-1; D perhaps matches TRBD1 (5 bases). V lost 5 bases and J 0 bases, leaving 10 bases between the germline ends. The germline V gene has CDR1 KGHSH and CDR2 LQKENI. The CDR3 covers 14 residues. CDR3 in amino acids: CASSLGGMNTEAFF. CDR3 DNA sequence: TGTGCCAGCTCATTGGGGGGAATGAACACTGAAGCTTTCTTT.